Listed below are T cell receptor beta chains from one sample, sequenced in a study of blood T cell repertoires in COVID-19. Assay used: immunoSEQ multiplex PCR; TCRdb lists only in-frame clones, some missing. The data show about 280,000 clones, about 85% seen once. Sequencing was done on a sample of PBMCs or T cells enriched from blood (not recorded which). All receptors derive from a woman between 45 and 65 years old who had recovered from COVID-19. The conserved cysteine and the conserved F or W are not part of the CDR3 here. Fields, in order: V gene, clone size, J gene, CDR3 protein. Size values are once, few and many counts, or a class for expanded clones, and some rows have none.

TRBV27	.	TRBJ1-5	ASSLSGGQGEGQPQH
TRBV10-1	.	TRBJ1-1	ASSAQQGTEAF
TRBV5-1	.	TRBJ1-1	ASSYGVGTEAF
TRBV19	.	TRBJ1-1	ASTTWTGRIRPEAF
TRBV2	.	TRBJ1-5	ASSDSLGRGPSQPQH
TRBV3-1/TRBV3-2	.	TRBJ2-7	ASSRDSIYEQY
TRBV18	.	TRBJ2-5	ASSPRRAETQY
TRBV10-2	.	TRBJ2-7	ASSELTGGWYEQY
TRBV28	.	TRBJ1-2	ASSSGQGNGYT
TRBV15	.	TRBJ1-6	ATSSLQGSDSPLH
TRBV11-3	once	TRBJ2-2	ASSSHAPGTGELF
TRBV6-5	.	TRBJ1-6	ASSRSQDPSPLH
TRBV29-1	.	TRBJ1-2	SVSGVPTYGYT
TRBV11-2	.	TRBJ2-5	ASTGGLAGLETQY
TRBV19	.	TRBJ2-5	ASSTGRGETQY
TRBV15	.	TRBJ2-1	ATSRDSRLAGGHNEQF
TRBV5-1	.	TRBJ2-7	ASSSGTGGLGEQY
TRBV7-9	.	TRBJ2-3	ASSWTGGASNWHTQY
TRBV2	.	TRBJ2-2	ASSRDTTNTGELF
TRBV10-3	once	TRBJ1-5	AISGQESNQPQH
TRBV10-2	once	TRBJ1-1	ASSLITSAENTEAF
TRBV19	.	TRBJ1-5	ASAPRGIRSDPSNQPQH
TRBV19	.	TRBJ1-5	ASSFGNQPQH